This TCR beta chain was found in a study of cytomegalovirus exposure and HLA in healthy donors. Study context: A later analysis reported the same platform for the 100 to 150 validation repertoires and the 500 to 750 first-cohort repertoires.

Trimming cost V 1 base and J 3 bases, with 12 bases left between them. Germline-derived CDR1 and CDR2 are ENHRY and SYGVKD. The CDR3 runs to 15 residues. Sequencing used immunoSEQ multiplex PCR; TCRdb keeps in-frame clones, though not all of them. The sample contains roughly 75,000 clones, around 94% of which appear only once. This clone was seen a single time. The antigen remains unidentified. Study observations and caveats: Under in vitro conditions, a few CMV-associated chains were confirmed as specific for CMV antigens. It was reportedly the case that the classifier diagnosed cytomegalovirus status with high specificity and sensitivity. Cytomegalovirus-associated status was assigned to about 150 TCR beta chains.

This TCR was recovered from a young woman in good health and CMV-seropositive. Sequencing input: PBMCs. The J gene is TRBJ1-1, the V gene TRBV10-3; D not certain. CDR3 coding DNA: TGTGCCATCAGTGAGTTGGGCGGGATCTACACTGAAGCTTTCTTT. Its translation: CAISELGGIYTEAFF.